Listed below are T cell receptor beta chains from one sample, sequenced in a study of beta chain features in type 1 diabetes. TCRdb's table, derived via immunoSEQ multiplex PCR, lists solely in-frame clones and lacks some. The repertoire holds around 710,000 clones, with around 11% as singletons. Sequenced sample: naive CD4+ T cells from blood. These receptors all stem from a man aged 30 to 45 with type 1 diabetes. The CDR3 runs from the conserved cysteine through the conserved F or W. D genes are given only for firm matches. Size is stated for part of the rows, as once, few or many counts, or as a class when the clone is expanded.

V gene: TRBV28
J gene: TRBJ1-2
clone size: few
D gene: TRBD1
CDR3 DNA: TGTGCCAGCGAGGGGGCGGGTGGCTACACCTTC
CDR3 protein: CASEGAGGYTF

V gene: TRBV10-3
J gene: TRBJ1-6
clone size: few
D gene: -
CDR3 DNA: TGTGCCATCAGGGCAGGGGTTGGGGAATCACCCCTCCACTTT
CDR3 protein: CAIRAGVGESPLHF

V gene: TRBV7-2
J gene: TRBJ2-5
clone size: few
D gene: -
CDR3 DNA: TGTGCCAGCAGCTTAGGAGGGGGGCGGGAGACCCAGTACTTC
CDR3 protein: CASSLGGGRETQYF

V gene: TRBV19
J gene: TRBJ1-5
clone size: -
D gene: -
CDR3 DNA: TGTGCCACAGAGACGGGACGACTAAATCAGCCCCAGCATTTT
CDR3 protein: CATETGRLNQPQHF

V gene: TRBV5-6
J gene: TRBJ2-7
clone size: -
D gene: TRBD1
CDR3 DNA: TGTGCCAGCAGCTTTCGACAGGGTGGTCCGGAGCAGTACTTC
CDR3 protein: CASSFRQGGPEQYF

V gene: TRBV2
J gene: TRBJ2-5
clone size: -
D gene: -
CDR3 DNA: TGTGCCAGCAGTGAAATGCCCGCCGGGGAGACCCAGTACTTC
CDR3 protein: CASSEMPAGETQYF

V gene: TRBV27
J gene: TRBJ1-1
clone size: -
D gene: TRBD1
CDR3 DNA: TGTGCCAGCAGCCAAGGACAGGGAAGCACTGAAGCTTTCTTT
CDR3 protein: CASSQGQGSTEAFF

V gene: TRBV4-3
J gene: TRBJ1-5
clone size: -
D gene: -
CDR3 DNA: TGCGCCAGCAGCCAATCGGTCGACAGCTCGGTGCATTTT
CDR3 protein: CASSQSVDSSVHF

V gene: TRBV7-2
J gene: TRBJ2-3
clone size: -
D gene: TRBD2
CDR3 DNA: TGTGCCAGCAGCTCGGGACTAGCGAGCACAGATACGCAGTATTTT
CDR3 protein: CASSSGLASTDTQYF

V gene: TRBV18
J gene: TRBJ1-6
clone size: few
D gene: -
CDR3 DNA: TGTGCCAGCTCACCAGAGGTTCCCCAATTTTCACCCCTCCACTTT
CDR3 protein: CASSPEVPQFSPLHF

V gene: TRBV5-1
J gene: TRBJ1-1
clone size: -
D gene: -
CDR3 DNA: TGCGCCAGCACTAGGAACCCTTCGAACACTGAAGCTTTCTTT
CDR3 protein: CASTRNPSNTEAFF

V gene: TRBV7-8
J gene: TRBJ2-7
clone size: few
D gene: -
CDR3 DNA: TGTGCCAGCAGCTTCACCCCCCGGGACGACGAGCAGTACTTC
CDR3 protein: CASSFTPRDDEQYF

V gene: TRBV7-2
J gene: TRBJ2-1
clone size: -
D gene: -
CDR3 DNA: TGTGCCAGCAGCTTAGATGTTAACTGGAATGAGCAGTTCTTC
CDR3 protein: CASSLDVNWNEQFF

V gene: TRBV30
J gene: TRBJ2-3
clone size: -
D gene: -
CDR3 DNA: TGTGCCTGGAGGGCGACGGGGGCCCCAGATACGCAGTATTTT
CDR3 protein: CAWRATGAPDTQYF

V gene: TRBV30
J gene: TRBJ1-2
clone size: -
D gene: -
CDR3 DNA: TGTGCCTGGAGGCCAAAGTTTAAAAATGGCTACACCTTC
CDR3 protein: CAWRPKFKNGYTF

V gene: TRBV5-1
J gene: TRBJ2-2
clone size: -
D gene: TRBD1
CDR3 DNA: TGCGCCAGCAACCTCCGACAGGGGAGTACCGGGGAGCTGTTTTTT
CDR3 protein: CASNLRQGSTGELFF

V gene: TRBV27
J gene: TRBJ2-3
clone size: -
D gene: -
CDR3 DNA: TGTGCCAGCAGTCTCTCCTTCGGGCTCACAGATACGCAGTATTTT
CDR3 protein: CASSLSFGLTDTQYF

V gene: TRBV28
J gene: TRBJ1-2
clone size: few
D gene: TRBD1
CDR3 DNA: TGTGCCAGCAGTCCAGGGACAGGGAGTCCCTACACCTTC
CDR3 protein: CASSPGTGSPYTF

V gene: TRBV4-2
J gene: TRBJ2-7
clone size: -
D gene: TRBD1
CDR3 DNA: TGTGCCAGCAGCCAAGATAGGGGGCAGGGCTACGAGCAGTACTTC
CDR3 protein: CASSQDRGQGYEQYF

V gene: TRBV4-3
J gene: TRBJ2-1
clone size: -
D gene: -
CDR3 DNA: TGCGCCAGCAGCCAACTCACCCATCCGTCCAATGAGCAGTTCTTC
CDR3 protein: CASSQLTHPSNEQFF

V gene: TRBV7-9
J gene: TRBJ2-2
clone size: few
D gene: -
CDR3 DNA: TGTGCCAGCAGCTTCCCGGACAAGAACACCGGGGAGCTGTTTTTT
CDR3 protein: CASSFPDKNTGELFF

V gene: TRBV29-1
J gene: TRBJ1-4
clone size: -
D gene: TRBD1
CDR3 DNA: TGCAGCGTCGCCGAGACAGGGTACCCTAATGAAAAACTGTTTTTT
CDR3 protein: CSVAETGYPNEKLFF

V gene: TRBV5-4
J gene: TRBJ2-5
clone size: few
D gene: TRBD1
CDR3 DNA: TGTGCCAGCAGCGTCCGGGACAGGGGGCAAGAGACCCAGTACTTC
CDR3 protein: CASSVRDRGQETQYF

V gene: TRBV18
J gene: TRBJ2-5
clone size: many
D gene: -
CDR3 DNA: TGTGCCAGCTCACCAGAAGAGACCCAGTACTTC
CDR3 protein: CASSPEETQYF

V gene: TRBV5-6
J gene: TRBJ1-2
clone size: -
D gene: -
CDR3 DNA: TGTGCCAGCAGCTTCACAGCTAACTATGGCTACACCTTC
CDR3 protein: CASSFTANYGYTF

V gene: TRBV20-1
J gene: TRBJ2-5
clone size: few
D gene: -
CDR3 DNA: TGCAGTGCTAGTTCTTCGGAGACCCAGTACTTC
CDR3 protein: CSASSSETQYF

V gene: TRBV11-1
J gene: TRBJ2-3
clone size: -
D gene: -
CDR3 DNA: TGTGCCAGCAGCCGAGGGGCGGCGGAGGATACGCAGTATTTT
CDR3 protein: CASSRGAAEDTQYF

V gene: TRBV30
J gene: TRBJ2-7
clone size: -
D gene: TRBD1
CDR3 DNA: TGTGCCTGGAGGGGAGGACAGGGGGGAAAAAGCTCCTACGAGCAGTACTTC
CDR3 protein: CAWRGGQGGKSSYEQYF

V gene: TRBV9
J gene: TRBJ2-5
clone size: -
D gene: TRBD2
CDR3 DNA: TGTGCCAGCAGCGCCGGACTAGCGGGGGGTCAAGAGACCCAGTACTTC
CDR3 protein: CASSAGLAGGQETQYF

V gene: TRBV2
J gene: TRBJ2-7
clone size: -
D gene: -
CDR3 DNA: TGTGCCAGCATCCGAGAGTACGAGCAGTACTTC
CDR3 protein: CASIREYEQYF

V gene: TRBV7-2
J gene: TRBJ1-4
clone size: few
D gene: -
CDR3 DNA: TGTGCCAGCAGCTTAGATGATGAAAAACTGTTTTTT
CDR3 protein: CASSLDDEKLFF

V gene: TRBV30
J gene: TRBJ1-2
clone size: -
D gene: -
CDR3 DNA: TGTGCCTGGAGTGTACAAGGCGGATGGTCGGATGGCTACACCTTC
CDR3 protein: CAWSVQGGWSDGYTF

V gene: TRBV7-9
J gene: TRBJ2-3
clone size: few
D gene: TRBD2
CDR3 DNA: TGTGCCAGCAGCCAGCTCGGGACTACCACAGATACGCAGTATTTT
CDR3 protein: CASSQLGTTTDTQYF

V gene: TRBV18
J gene: TRBJ2-7
clone size: -
D gene: -
CDR3 DNA: TGTGCCAGCTCACCGACAGAGAGCTACGAGCAGTACTTC
CDR3 protein: CASSPTESYEQYF

V gene: TRBV2
J gene: TRBJ2-1
clone size: few
D gene: -
CDR3 DNA: TGTGCCAGCAGGTCCAGGGAGGCCTCTATGTACAATGAGCAGTTCTTC
CDR3 protein: CASRSREASMYNEQFF

V gene: TRBV9
J gene: TRBJ2-5
clone size: few
D gene: -
CDR3 DNA: TGTGCCAGCAGCGTAGACGCCGGGGAGACCCAGTACTTC
CDR3 protein: CASSVDAGETQYF